Below, 4 T cell receptor beta chains from the same sample are listed, as sequenced in a study of T cell responses to AZD1222 COVID-19 vaccine. The repertoire was sequenced with immunoSEQ multiplex PCR; TCRdb's copy has only in-frame clones and lacks some. The repertoire includes 250,000 to 300,000 clones, approximately 94% of them detected once, and less than 0.6% sits in the top ten. The specimen comprised peripheral blood, sampled 28 days after the second AZD1222 dose. The source is an adult who received the AZD1222 COVID-19 vaccine.

V is TRBV5-3 and J is TRBJ2-7; 7 nucleotides line up with TRBD1. TRBV5-3 is known as an ORF, though its function is uncertain. The junction had 7 bases not matched to a gene; V was cut back by 2 bases and J by 2 bases. The CDR3 sequence is 15 residues long. The CDR3 coding sequence is TGTGCCAGAAGCTTCCTAGACAGGGCGGCCTACGAGCAGTACTTC. Its protein product is CARSFLDRAAYEQYF.

CDR3 protein: CASSLAGADQPQHF. In DNA, the CDR3 is TGTGCCAGCAGCTTAGCAGGGGCGGATCAGCCCCAGCATTTT. The rearrangement uses TRBV7-9 and TRBJ1-5; maybe TRBD1 (5 bases). The CDR3 contains 14 residues. Between the trimmed V and J ends, which lost 0 bases and 5 bases, there was a span of 8 bases. CDR1 is SEHNR and CDR2 is FQNEAQ in the germline V gene (reference sequence).

In DNA, the CDR3 is TGCGCCAGCAGCCAAGATAACGGGGCGGGAGATCACGAGCAGTACTTC. The encoded protein is CASSQDNGAGDHEQYF. This chain uses TRBV4-1 with TRBJ2-7, with 7 bases matching TRBD2. Germline V gene lookup returns CDR1 MGHRA and CDR2 YSYEKL. V dropped 0 bases and J dropped 5; count of bases not matched to a gene: 10. CDR3 length: 16 amino acids.

The chain links TRBV18 to TRBJ1-5, with D possibly being TRBD1 (6 bases). Trimming pared 4 bases from V and 6 bases from J, leaving 10 bases between. The CDR3 loop spans 13 amino acids. From germline, CDR1 is KGHSH and CDR2 LQKENI. CDR3 amino acids: CASSQQGGQPQHF. In DNA, the CDR3 is TGTGCCAGCTCACAACAGGGCGGTCAGCCCCAGCATTTT.